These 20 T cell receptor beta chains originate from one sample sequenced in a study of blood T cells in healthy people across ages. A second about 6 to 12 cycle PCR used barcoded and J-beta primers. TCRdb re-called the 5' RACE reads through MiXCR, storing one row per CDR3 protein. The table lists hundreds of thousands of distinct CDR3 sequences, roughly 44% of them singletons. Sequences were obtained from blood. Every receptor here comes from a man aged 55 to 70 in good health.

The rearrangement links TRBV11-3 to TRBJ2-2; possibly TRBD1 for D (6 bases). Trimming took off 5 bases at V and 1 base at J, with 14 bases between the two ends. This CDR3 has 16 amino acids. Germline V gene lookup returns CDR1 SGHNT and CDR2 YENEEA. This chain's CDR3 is CASSHPRDMNTGELFF. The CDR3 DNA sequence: TGTGCCAGCAGCCATCCCCGGGACATGAACACCGGGGAGCTGTTTTTT.

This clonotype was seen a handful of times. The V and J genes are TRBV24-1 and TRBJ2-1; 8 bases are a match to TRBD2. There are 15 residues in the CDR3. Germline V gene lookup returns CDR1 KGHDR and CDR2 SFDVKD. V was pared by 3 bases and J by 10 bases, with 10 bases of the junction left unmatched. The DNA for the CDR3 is TGTGCCACCAGTGATCCCAGCGGGGGACCTCCCGAGCAGTTCTTC. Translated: CATSDPSGGPPEQFF.

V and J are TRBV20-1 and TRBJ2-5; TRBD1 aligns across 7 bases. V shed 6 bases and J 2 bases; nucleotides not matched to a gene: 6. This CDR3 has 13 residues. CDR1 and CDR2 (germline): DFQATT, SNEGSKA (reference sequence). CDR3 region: CSAPGTAQETQYF. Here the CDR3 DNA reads TGCAGTGCCCCCGGGACAGCGCAAGAGACCCAGTACTTC.

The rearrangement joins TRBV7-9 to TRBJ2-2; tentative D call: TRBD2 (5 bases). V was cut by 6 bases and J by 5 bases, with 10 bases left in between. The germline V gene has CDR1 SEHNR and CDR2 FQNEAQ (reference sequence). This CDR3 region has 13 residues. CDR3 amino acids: CASRPTRTGELFF. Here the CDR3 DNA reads TGTGCCAGCAGGCCAACTAGGACCGGGGAGCTGTTTTTT. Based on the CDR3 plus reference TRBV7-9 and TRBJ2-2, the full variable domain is DTGVSQNPRHKITKRGQNVTFRCDPISEHNRLYWYRQTLGQGPEFLTYFQNEAQLEKSRLLSDRFSAERPKGSFSTLEIQRTEQGDSAMYLCASRPTRTGELFFGEGSRLTVL.

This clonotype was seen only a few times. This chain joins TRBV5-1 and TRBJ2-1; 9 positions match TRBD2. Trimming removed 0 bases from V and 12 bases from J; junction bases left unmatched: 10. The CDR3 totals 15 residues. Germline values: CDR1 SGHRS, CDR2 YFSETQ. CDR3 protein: CASSLDGGGARGQFF. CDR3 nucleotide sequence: TGCGCCAGCAGCTTGGATGGCGGGGGGGCTCGTGGGCAGTTCTTC.

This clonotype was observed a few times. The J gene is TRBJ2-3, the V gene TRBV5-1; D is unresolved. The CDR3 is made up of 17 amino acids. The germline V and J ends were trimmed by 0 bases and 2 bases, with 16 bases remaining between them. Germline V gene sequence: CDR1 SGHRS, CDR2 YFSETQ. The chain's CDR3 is CASSLDYLPKPTDTQYF. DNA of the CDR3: TGCGCCAGCAGCTTGGACTACCTACCGAAACCCACAGATACGCAGTATTTT.

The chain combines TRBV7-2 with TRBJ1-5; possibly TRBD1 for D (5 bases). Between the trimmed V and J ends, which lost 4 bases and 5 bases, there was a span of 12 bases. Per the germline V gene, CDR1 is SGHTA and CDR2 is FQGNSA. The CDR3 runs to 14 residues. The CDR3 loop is CASSSRAGHQPQHF. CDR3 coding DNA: TGTGCCAGCAGCTCTAGGGCAGGGCATCAGCCCCAGCATTTT.

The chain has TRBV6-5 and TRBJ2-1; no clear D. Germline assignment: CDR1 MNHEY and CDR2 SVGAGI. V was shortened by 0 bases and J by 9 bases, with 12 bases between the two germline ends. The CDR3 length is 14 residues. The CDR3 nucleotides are TGTGCCAGCAGTTACTCTAGGTTATTCTCTGAGCAGTTCTTC. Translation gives CASSYSRLFSEQFF.

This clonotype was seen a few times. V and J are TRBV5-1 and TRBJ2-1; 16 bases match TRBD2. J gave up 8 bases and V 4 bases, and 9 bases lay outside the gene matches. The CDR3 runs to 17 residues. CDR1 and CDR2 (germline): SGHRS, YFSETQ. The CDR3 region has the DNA TGCGCCAGCAGCAGCGGGACTAGCGGGGGGGGAGTCGATGAGCAGTTCTTC. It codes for CASSSGTSGGGVDEQFF.

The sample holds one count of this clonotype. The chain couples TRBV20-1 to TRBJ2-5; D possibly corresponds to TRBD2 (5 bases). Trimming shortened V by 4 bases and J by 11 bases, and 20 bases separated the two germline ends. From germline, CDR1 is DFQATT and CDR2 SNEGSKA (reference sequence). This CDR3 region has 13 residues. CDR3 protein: CSATLPGNNEQYF. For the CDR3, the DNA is TGCAGTGCTACTTTGCCGGGAAACAATGAGCAGTACTTC.

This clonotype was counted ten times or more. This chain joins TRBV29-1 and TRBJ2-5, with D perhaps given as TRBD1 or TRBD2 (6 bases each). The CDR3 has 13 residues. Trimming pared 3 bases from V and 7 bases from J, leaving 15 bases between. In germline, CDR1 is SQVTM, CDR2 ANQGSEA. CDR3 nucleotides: TGCAGCGTTGAGTGGAGGGGGATTGGGACCCAGTACTTC. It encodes CSVEWRGIGTQYF.

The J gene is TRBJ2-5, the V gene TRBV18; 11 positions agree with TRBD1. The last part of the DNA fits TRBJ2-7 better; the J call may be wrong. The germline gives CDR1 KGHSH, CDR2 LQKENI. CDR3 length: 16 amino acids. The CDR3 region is CASSPRRTGGSDEQYF. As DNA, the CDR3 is TGTGCCAGCTCACCTCGTAGGACAGGGGGCTCGGACGAGCAGTACTTC.

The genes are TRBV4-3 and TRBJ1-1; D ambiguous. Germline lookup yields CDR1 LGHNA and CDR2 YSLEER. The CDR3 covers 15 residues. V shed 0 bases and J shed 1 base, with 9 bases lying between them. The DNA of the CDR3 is TGCGCCAGCAGCCAAGATCGGCCGGAGAACACTGAAGCTTTCTTT. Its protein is CASSQDRPENTEAFF.

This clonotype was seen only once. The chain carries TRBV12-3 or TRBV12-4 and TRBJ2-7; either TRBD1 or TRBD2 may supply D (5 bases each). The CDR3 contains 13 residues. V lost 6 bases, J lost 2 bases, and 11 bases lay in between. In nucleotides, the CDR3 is TGTGCCAGCAGGGGGACCCTACCCTACGAGCAGTACTTC. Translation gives CASRGTLPYEQYF.

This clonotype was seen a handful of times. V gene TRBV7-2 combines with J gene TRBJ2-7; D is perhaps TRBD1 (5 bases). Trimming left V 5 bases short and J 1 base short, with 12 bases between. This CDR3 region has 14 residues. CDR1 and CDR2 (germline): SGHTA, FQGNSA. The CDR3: CASSPNRRSYEQYF. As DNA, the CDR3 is TGTGCCAGCAGCCCCAACAGGCGATCCTACGAGCAGTACTTC. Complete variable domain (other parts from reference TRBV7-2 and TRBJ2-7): GAGVSQSPSNKVTEKGKDVELRCDPISGHTALYWYRQSLGQGLEFLIYFQGNSAPDKSGLPSDRFSAERTGGSVSTLTIQRTQQEDSAVYLCASSPNRRSYEQYFGPGTRLTVT.

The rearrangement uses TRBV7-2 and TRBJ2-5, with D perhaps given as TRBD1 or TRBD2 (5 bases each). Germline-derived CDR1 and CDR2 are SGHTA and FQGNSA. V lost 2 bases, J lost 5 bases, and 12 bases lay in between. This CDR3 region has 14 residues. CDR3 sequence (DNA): TGTGCCAGCAGCTTATGGCAGGGACGGGAGACCCAGTACTTC. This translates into CASSLWQGRETQYF.

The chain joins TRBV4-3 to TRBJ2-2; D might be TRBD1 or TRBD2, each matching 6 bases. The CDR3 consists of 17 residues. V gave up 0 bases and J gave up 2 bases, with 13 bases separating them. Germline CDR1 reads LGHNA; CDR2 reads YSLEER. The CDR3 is CASSQDWGADNTGELFF. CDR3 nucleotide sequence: TGCGCCAGCAGCCAAGACTGGGGGGCCGATAACACCGGGGAGCTGTTTTTT.

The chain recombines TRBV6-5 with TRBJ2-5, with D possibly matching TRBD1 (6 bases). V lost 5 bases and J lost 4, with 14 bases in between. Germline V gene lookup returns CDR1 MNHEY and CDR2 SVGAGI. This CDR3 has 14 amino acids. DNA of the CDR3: TGTGCCAGCAGTCCGGCAGGGGTGGGAGAGACCCAGTACTTC. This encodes CASSPAGVGETQYF.

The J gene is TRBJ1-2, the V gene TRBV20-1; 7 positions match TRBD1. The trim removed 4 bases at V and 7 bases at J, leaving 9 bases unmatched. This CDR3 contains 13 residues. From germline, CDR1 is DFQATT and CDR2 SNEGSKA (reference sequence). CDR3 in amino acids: CSATPGTAVGYTF. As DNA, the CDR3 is TGCAGTGCTACCCCCGGGACAGCTGTTGGCTACACCTTC.

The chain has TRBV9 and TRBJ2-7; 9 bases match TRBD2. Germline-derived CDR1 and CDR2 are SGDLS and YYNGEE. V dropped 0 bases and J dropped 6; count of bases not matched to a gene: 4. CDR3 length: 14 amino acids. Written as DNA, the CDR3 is TGTGCCAGCAGCGTAGGAGGGACTAGCTCCGAGCAGTACTTC. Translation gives CASSVGGTSSEQYF.